The rows below give T cell receptor beta chains drawn from one sample of a study of blood T cell repertoires in COVID-19. TCRdb keeps only in-frame clones here, not all; method: immunoSEQ multiplex PCR. Of 120,000 or so clones listed, 78% are singletons. Sequenced: peripheral blood. The receptor source for this set is a man in his 70s with acute or convalescent COVID-19. Each CDR3 is given with its conserved first and last residue. D genes are given only for firm matches. Size values are once, few and many counts, or a class for expanded clones, and some rows have none.

TRBJ1-2	TRBV5-1	TRBD1	-	CASSLQETGGVYGYTF	TGCGCCAGCAGCTTGCAAGAGACAGGGGGCGTATATGGCTACACCTTC
TRBJ1-2	TRBV9	-	-	CASSLFSTTGYTF	TGTGCCAGCAGCCTATTTTCGACAACAGGCTACACCTTC
TRBJ1-2	TRBV5-1	-	-	CASSLDGDSYGYTF	TGCGCCAGCAGCCTAGACGGGGATAGTTATGGCTACACCTTC
TRBJ1-6	TRBV3-1/TRBV3-2	-	-	CASSQTRGSQSPLHF	TGTGCCAGCAGCCAGACCAGGGGCTCCCAATCACCCCTCCACTTT
TRBJ1-2	TRBV6-5	-	-	CASVLDTNYGYTF	TGTGCCAGTGTTCTGGACACCAACTATGGCTACACCTTC
TRBJ2-5	TRBV4-2	-	-	CASSQDKETQYF	TGTGCCAGCAGCCAAGATAAAGAGACCCAGTACTTC
TRBJ1-2	TRBV4-3	-	-	CASSQDFPSDYGYTF	TGCGCCAGCAGCCAAGACTTCCCGAGCGACTATGGCTACACCTTC
TRBJ1-6	TRBV6-1	TRBD1	-	CASSEVGTGGISPLHF	TGTGCCAGCAGTGAAGTAGGGACAGGGGGAATTTCACCCCTCCACTTT
TRBJ1-2	TRBV9	-	-	CASSVTAGSWGYTF	TGTGCCAGCAGCGTAACCGCCGGGTCTTGGGGCTACACCTTC
TRBJ2-5	TRBV5-4	-	-	CASSLGVRGETQYF	TGTGCCAGCAGCTTGGGGGTCCGGGGAGAGACCCAGTACTTC
TRBJ1-2	TRBV10-3	TRBD1	-	CAISDYRQGPNYGYTF	TGTGCCATCAGTGACTATAGACAGGGACCGAACTATGGCTACACCTTC
TRBJ1-2	TRBV4-3	-	-	CASSQDGTVPYGYTF	TGCGCCAGCAGCCAAGATGGCACAGTCCCCTATGGCTACACCTTC
TRBJ2-5	TRBV6-6	-	-	CASSPSETQYF	TGTGCCAGCAGCCCTTCTGAGACCCAGTACTTC
TRBJ2-3	TRBV9	-	-	CASSVATRTDTQYF	TGTGCCAGCAGCGTAGCTACTCGCACAGATACGCAGTATTTT
TRBJ2-7	TRBV9	TRBD1	-	CASSVAAGQGAEQYF	TGTGCCAGCAGCGTAGCGGCGGGACAGGGGGCCGAGCAGTACTTC
TRBJ2-2	TRBV12-3/TRBV12-4	-	-	CASSLDRIGCFF	TGTGCCAGCAGCCTAGACAGGATTGGGTGTTTTTTT
TRBJ2-2	TRBV7-3	-	-	CASSLKVGNTGELFF	TGTGCCAGCAGCTTAAAAGTCGGGAACACCGGGGAGCTGTTTTTT
TRBJ1-2	TRBV6-4	TRBD1	-	CASSALSWTGVGYTF	TGTGCCAGCAGTGCACTTTCTTGGACAGGGGTTGGCTACACCTTC
TRBJ1-3	TRBV5-1	-	once	CASSLSGDTIYF	TGCGCCAGCAGCTTGTCCGGGGACACCATATATTTT
TRBJ2-6	TRBV5-1	-	-	CASSPPGGANVLTF	TGCGCCAGCAGCCCGCCGGGAGGGGCCAACGTCCTGACTTTC
TRBJ1-5	TRBV18	-	few	CASSPRWGVDQPQHF	TGTGCCAGCTCACCAAGATGGGGGGTTGATCAGCCCCAGCATTTT
TRBJ2-1	TRBV5-1	TRBD2	many	CASSLTSVTYNEQFF	TGCGCCAGCAGCTTGACTAGCGTAACCTACAATGAGCAGTTCTTC
TRBJ2-3	TRBV9	TRBD2	-	CASSFSGGVTDTQYF	TGTGCCAGCAGCTTTAGCGGGGGGGTCACAGATACGCAGTATTTT
TRBJ2-5	TRBV27	TRBD2	-	CASQAGAARETQYF	TGTGCCAGCCAAGCGGGGGCAGCGCGGGAGACCCAGTACTTC
TRBJ2-3	TRBV3-1/TRBV3-2	TRBD1	few	CASSRGQGGVTDTQYF	TGTGCCAGCAGCCGCGGACAGGGGGGTGTCACAGATACGCAGTATTTT
TRBJ2-3	TRBV5-1	TRBD2	-	CASSAYLTSGGAPDTQYF	TGCGCCAGCAGCGCCTACCTGACTAGCGGGGGGGCCCCAGATACGCAGTATTTT
TRBJ1-4	TRBV12-5	-	few	CASGLGEIANEKLFF	TGTGCTAGTGGTTTGGGAGAAATTGCTAATGAAAAACTGTTTTTT
TRBJ1-2	TRBV27	-	few	CASSPTRGAWYGYTF	TGTGCCAGCAGTCCGACGCGGGGGGCGTGGTATGGCTACACCTTC
TRBJ1-5	TRBV6-5	TRBD1	few	CASSPDRASNQPQHF	TGTGCCAGCAGCCCGGACAGGGCGAGCAATCAGCCCCAGCATTTT
TRBJ2-7	TRBV5-1	TRBD2	-	CASRELAGVTYEQYF	TGCGCCAGCAGAGAACTAGCGGGGGTCACCTACGAGCAGTACTTC
TRBJ2-7	TRBV2	TRBD1	-	CASNPGQGLEQYF	TGTGCCAGCAACCCGGGACAGGGCCTCGAGCAGTACTTC
TRBJ2-6	TRBV3-1/TRBV3-2	-	-	CASSQGTADSGANVLTF	TGTGCCAGCAGCCAAGGGACAGCCGACTCTGGGGCCAACGTCCTGACTTTC
TRBJ1-4	TRBV4-3	-	-	CASSQDRAGNEKLFF	TGCGCCAGCAGCCAAGATCGAGCCGGGAATGAAAAACTGTTTTTT
TRBJ1-5	TRBV4-1	-	-	CASSPKQGWDNQPQHF	TGCGCCAGCAGCCCTAAACAGGGTTGGGACAATCAGCCCCAGCATTTT
TRBJ2-1	TRBV10-3	TRBD2	-	CATLLKRGGPDEQFF	TGTGCCACCCTACTAAAGCGGGGGGGCCCCGATGAGCAGTTCTTC
TRBJ2-5	TRBV6-4	TRBD2	-	CASRVTGTSGGEETQYF	TGTGCCAGCAGGGTTACCGGGACTAGCGGGGGAGAAGAGACCCAGTACTTC
TRBJ2-2	TRBV5-1	-	-	CASSPPENTGELFF	TGCGCCAGCAGTCCTCCAGAGAACACCGGGGAGCTGTTTTTT
TRBJ1-1	TRBV9	-	few	CASSVGSGTEAFF	TGTGCCAGCAGCGTAGGATCGGGGACTGAAGCTTTCTTT
TRBJ2-3	TRBV27	TRBD2	once	CASSSPSLAGNTDTQYF	TGTGCCAGCAGTTCCCCCTCACTAGCGGGGAACACAGATACGCAGTATTTT
TRBJ2-5	TRBV24-1	-	-	CATSDLQTGAETQYF	TGTGCCACCAGTGATTTGCAAACGGGAGCGGAGACCCAGTACTTC
TRBJ1-2	TRBV12-3/TRBV12-4	-	-	CASSLTYLGSYTF	TGTGCCAGCAGTCTTACGTACCTCGGTAGCTACACCTTC
TRBJ1-5	TRBV6-1	-	-	CASSEESGQPQHF	TGTGCCAGCAGTGAAGAGTCAGGGCAGCCCCAGCATTTT
TRBJ1-3	TRBV7-6	-	-	CASSLAGDTIYF	TGTGCCAGCAGCTTAGCGGGAGACACCATATATTTT
TRBJ2-3	TRBV19	TRBD2	-	CASSPGLAGPKTQYF	TGTGCCAGTAGTCCGGGACTAGCGGGGCCTAAAACGCAGTATTTT
TRBJ1-5	TRBV24-1	TRBD1	-	CATSDPSGGNQPQHF	TGTGCCACCAGTGATCCCTCAGGGGGGAATCAGCCCCAGCATTTT
TRBJ1-2	TRBV7-9	TRBD1	-	CASSVDRFYGYTF	TGTGCCAGCAGCGTGGACAGGTTTTATGGCTACACCTTC
TRBJ2-5	TRBV5-1	-	-	CASSSAGETQYF	TGCGCCAGCAGCTCTGCCGGAGAGACCCAGTACTTC
TRBJ2-1	TRBV10-3	TRBD1	-	CAISDPGQEKYNEQFF	TGTGCCATCAGTGACCCCGGACAGGAGAAATACAATGAGCAGTTCTTC
TRBJ1-4	TRBV6-6	TRBD1	-	CASSFGQGREKLFF	TGTGCCAGCAGTTTCGGACAGGGACGGGAAAAACTGTTTTTT
TRBJ1-2	TRBV4-3	-	-	CASSQGALYGGYTF	TGCGCCAGCAGCCAAGGGGCCCTATATGGTGGCTACACCTTC
TRBJ1-4	TRBV7-6	-	-	CASSLAATNEKLFF	TGTGCCAGCAGCTTAGCCGCAACTAATGAAAAACTGTTTTTT
TRBJ2-3	TRBV5-1	TRBD1	-	CASSFGTGRPDTQYF	TGCGCCAGCAGCTTTGGGACAGGGCGCCCAGATACGCAGTATTTT
TRBJ1-4	TRBV28	-	few	CASSSHAGGVKRKLFF	TGTGCCAGCAGTTCCCACGCTGGAGGGGTGAAGCGGAAACTGTTTTTT
TRBJ1-1	TRBV9	-	-	CASSVGANTEAFF	TGTGCCAGCAGCGTAGGGGCGAACACTGAAGCTTTCTTT
TRBJ1-1	TRBV6-2/TRBV6-3	-	-	CASSRLSNTEAFF	TGTGCCAGCAGTCGCCTAAGTAACACTGAAGCTTTCTTT